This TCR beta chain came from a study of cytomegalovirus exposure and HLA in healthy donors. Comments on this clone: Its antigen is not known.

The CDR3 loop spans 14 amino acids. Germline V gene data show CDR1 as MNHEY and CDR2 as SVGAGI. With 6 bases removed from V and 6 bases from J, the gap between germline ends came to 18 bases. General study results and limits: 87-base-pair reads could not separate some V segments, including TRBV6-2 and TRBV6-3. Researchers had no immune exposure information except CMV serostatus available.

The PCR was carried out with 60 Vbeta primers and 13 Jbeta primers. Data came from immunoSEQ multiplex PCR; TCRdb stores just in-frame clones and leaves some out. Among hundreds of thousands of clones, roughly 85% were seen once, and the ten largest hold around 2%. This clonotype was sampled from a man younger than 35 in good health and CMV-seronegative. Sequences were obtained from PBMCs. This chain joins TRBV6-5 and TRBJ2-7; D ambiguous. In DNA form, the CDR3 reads TGTGCCAGCAGCCCCCTAGGATCCCCGCTCGAGCAGTACTTC. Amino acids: CASSPLGSPLEQYF.